These T cell receptor beta chains were read from a single sample in a study of CD8 T cells in Susac syndrome. From the immunoSEQ multiplex PCR reads, TCRdb called clonotypes with MiXCR, one entry per CDR3 protein. The profile shows nearly 200,000 distinct CDR3 sequences, more than 90% of them singletons. The sample taken for sequencing was CD4+ T cells from PBMCs. These receptors were obtained from a human donor with multiple sclerosis. CDR3s leave out the opening cysteine and the closing phenylalanine or tryptophan. D genes are given only for firm matches. Size tells how often a clone was seen (once, few, many) or the class of an expanded clone, and some rows leave it out.

>-|TRBV29-1|-
SGRSMNTEAF
>-|TRBV7-9|-
ASSPVVESPLH
>-|TRBV2|-
ASSGTVWTDTQY
>-|TRBV7-3|-
ASSPLGSEQF
>-|TRBV30|-
AWGSQSETQY
>-|TRBV5-1|-
ASSLAATRSYNEQF
>-|TRBV7-9|-
ASSLNYEQF
>-|TRBV5-4|-
ASSSPGRNTEAF
>-|TRBV11-2|-
ASKTLGVRETQY
>-|TRBV30|-
AWSLGGNYGYT
>-|TRBV7-9|TRBD1
ACLGQAEKLF
>-|TRBV4-1|-
ASRAGVGQETQY
>once|TRBV27|-
ASSTDITYEQY
>-|TRBV7-9|TRBD2
ATQFTAGGEQF
>-|TRBV24-1|-
ATSDSTVNTEAF
>-|TRBV27|-
ARSAWQF
>-|TRBV2|TRBD2
ASTHPRAGVDEQY
>-|TRBV30|-
AWREHLDYGYT
>-|TRBV25-1|-
ASSEYYGGEDEAF
>-|TRBV7-9|-
ASSLTSRDTPQY
>-|TRBV13|TRBD2
ASSLAQRGFLGTDTQY
>once|TRBV14|TRBD1
ASSPFSGGTGISNEQF
>-|TRBV27|-
ASSFSAGSNTEAF
>-|TRBV5-7|-
ASSRGACTYEQY
>once|TRBV6-1|-
ASSATTSYGYT
>-|TRBV9|-
ASSVGETDQPQH
>-|TRBV19|-
ATKRPNTEAF
>once|TRBV20-1|-
SATDQNQPQH
>-|TRBV27|-
ASKISGANVLT
>-|TRBV20-1|-
SASIRRGRTEAF
>-|TRBV2|TRBD1
ASTGQGYEQY
>-|TRBV30|TRBD2
AWSPSGGLGDTQY
>-|TRBV7-3|-
ASSLIQGLGGYT
>once|TRBV30|-
AWSGVHSRAF
>-|TRBV9|-
ASSVGSAETQY
>-|TRBV6-1|-
ASSENGFYYGYT
>-|TRBV20-1|TRBD2
SARDPGLAGDTQY
>-|TRBV3-1|TRBD2
ASSQRAGGGETQY
>once|TRBV5-1|-
ASSAGLGLNYGYT
>-|TRBV9|-
ASSPRTVARHYGYT
>-|TRBV20-1|TRBD2
SAEAAGVPSYEQY
>-|TRBV24-1|-
ATSPGGRGGDEQF
>-|TRBV29-1|-
SVRGTNSNYEQC
>-|TRBV9|-
ASSVEVGTGELF
>-|TRBV9|TRBD1
ASSVAEAGGNGYT
>-|TRBV4-2|TRBD2
ASSPRGLAGYTDTQY
>-|TRBV20-1|-
SAQPLGLETQY
>-|TRBV13|TRBD2
ASSPTGGADTDTQY
>-|TRBV4-1|TRBD2
ASSQTGGTGELF
>-|TRBV4-2|-
ASSQDLGADTQY
>-|TRBV30|-
AWSVEGGTDTQY
>-|TRBV20-1|-
SAREPSTDTQY
>-|TRBV7-9|-
ASSHGGGGGYGYT
>-|TRBV6-1|TRBD1
ASIGQGAVRGNQPQH
>-|TRBV18|-
ASSPFGRANTGELF